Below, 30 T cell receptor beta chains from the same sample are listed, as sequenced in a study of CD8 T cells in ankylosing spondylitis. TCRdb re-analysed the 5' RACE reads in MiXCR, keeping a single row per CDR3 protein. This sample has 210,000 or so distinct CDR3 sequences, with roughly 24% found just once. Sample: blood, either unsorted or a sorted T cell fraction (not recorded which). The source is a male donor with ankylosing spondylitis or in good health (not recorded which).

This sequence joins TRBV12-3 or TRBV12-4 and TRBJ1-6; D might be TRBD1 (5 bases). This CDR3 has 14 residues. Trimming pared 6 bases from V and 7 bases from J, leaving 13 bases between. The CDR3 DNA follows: TGTGCCAGCAGGCCCGACTGGGGGAATTCACCCCTCCACTTT. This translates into CASRPDWGNSPLHF.

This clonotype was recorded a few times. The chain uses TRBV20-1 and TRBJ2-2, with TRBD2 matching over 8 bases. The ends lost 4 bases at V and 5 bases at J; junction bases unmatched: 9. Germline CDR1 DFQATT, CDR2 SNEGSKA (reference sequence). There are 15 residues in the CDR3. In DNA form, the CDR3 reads TGCAGTGCTACGCGGACTAGCCAGGGGACCGGGGAGCTGTTTTTT. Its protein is CSATRTSQGTGELFF.

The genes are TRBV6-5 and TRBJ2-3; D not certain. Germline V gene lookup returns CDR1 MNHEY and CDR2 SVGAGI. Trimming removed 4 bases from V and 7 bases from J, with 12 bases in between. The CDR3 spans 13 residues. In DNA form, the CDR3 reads TGTGCCAGCAGTTTCCAACCAGATCATACGCAGTATTTT. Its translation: CASSFQPDHTQYF.

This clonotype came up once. Written as DNA, the CDR3 is TGCAGTGCCAGAACCGGGACAGGGTCCGAGCAGTACTTC. This encodes CSARTGTGSEQYF. The V gene is TRBV20-1, the J gene TRBJ2-7; 9 bases fit TRBD1. Trimming cost V 6 bases and J 6 bases; bases outside gene matches: 9. CDR1 and CDR2 from the germline V gene are DFQATT and SNEGSKA (reference sequence). This CDR3 region has 13 residues.

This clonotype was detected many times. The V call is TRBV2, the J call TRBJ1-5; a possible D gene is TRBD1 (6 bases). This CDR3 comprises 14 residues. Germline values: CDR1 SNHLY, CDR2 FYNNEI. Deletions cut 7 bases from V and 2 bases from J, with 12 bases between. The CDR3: CASTPTGGNQPQHF. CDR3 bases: TGTGCCAGCACCCCGACAGGAGGCAATCAGCCCCAGCATTTT.

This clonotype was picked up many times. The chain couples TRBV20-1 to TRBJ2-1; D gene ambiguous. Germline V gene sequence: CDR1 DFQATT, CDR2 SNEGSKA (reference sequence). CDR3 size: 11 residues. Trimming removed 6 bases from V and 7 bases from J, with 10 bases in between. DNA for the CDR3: TGCAGTGCCGTTAGAGATAATGAGCAGTTCTTC. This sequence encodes CSAVRDNEQFF.

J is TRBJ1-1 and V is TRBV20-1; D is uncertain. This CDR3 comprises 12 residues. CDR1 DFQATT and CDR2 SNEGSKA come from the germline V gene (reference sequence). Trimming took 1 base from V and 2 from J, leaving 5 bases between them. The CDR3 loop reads CSARGENTEAFF. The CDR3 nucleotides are TGCAGTGCTAGAGGCGAAAACACTGAAGCTTTCTTT.

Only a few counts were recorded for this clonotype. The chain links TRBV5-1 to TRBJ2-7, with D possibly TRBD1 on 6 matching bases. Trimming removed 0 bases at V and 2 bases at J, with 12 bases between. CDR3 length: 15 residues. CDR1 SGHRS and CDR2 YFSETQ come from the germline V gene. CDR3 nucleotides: TGCGCCAGCAGCTTGGAGCTACAGGGTGCCTACGAGCAGTACTTC. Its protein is CASSLELQGAYEQYF.

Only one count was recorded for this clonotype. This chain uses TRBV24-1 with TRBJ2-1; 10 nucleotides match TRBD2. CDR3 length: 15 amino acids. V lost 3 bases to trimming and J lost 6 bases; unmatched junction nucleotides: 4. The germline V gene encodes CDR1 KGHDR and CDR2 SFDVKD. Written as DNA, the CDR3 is TGTGCCACCAGTGATCCGACTAGCGGGCGCAATGAGCAGTTCTTC. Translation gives CATSDPTSGRNEQFF.

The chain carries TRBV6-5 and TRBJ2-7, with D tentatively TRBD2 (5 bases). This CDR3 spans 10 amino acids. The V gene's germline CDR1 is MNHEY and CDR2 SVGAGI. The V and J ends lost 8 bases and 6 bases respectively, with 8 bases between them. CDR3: CASGRAEQYF. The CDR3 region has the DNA TGTGCCAGCGGGCGGGCCGAGCAGTACTTC.

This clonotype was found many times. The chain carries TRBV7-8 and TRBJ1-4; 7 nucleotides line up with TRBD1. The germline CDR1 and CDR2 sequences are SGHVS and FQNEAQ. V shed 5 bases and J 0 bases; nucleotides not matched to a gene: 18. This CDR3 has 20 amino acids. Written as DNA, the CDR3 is TGTGCCAGCAGCCGAAAGACAGGGCCGGGCGCATTAGCAACTAATGAAAAACTGTTTTTT. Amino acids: CASSRKTGPGALATNEKLFF. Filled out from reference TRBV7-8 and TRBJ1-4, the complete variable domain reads GAGVSQSPRYKVAKRGQDVALRCDPISGHVSLFWYQQALGQGPEFLTYFQNEAQLDKSGLPSDRFFAERPEGSVSTLKIQRTQQEDSAVYLCASSRKTGPGALATNEKLFFGSGTQLSVL.

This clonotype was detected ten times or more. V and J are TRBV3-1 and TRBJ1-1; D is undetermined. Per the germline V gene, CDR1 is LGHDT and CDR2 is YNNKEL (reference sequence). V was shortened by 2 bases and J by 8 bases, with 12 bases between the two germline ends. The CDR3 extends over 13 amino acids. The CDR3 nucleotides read TGTGCCAGCAGCCAACGCGGTGGACCCGAAGCTTTCTTT. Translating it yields CASSQRGGPEAFF. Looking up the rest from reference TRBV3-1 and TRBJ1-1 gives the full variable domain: DTAVSQTPKYLVTQMGNDKSIKCEQNLGHDTMYWYKQDSKKFLKIMFSYNNKELIINETVPNRFSPKSPDKAHLNLHINSLELGDSAVYFCASSQRGGPEAFFGQGTRLTVV.

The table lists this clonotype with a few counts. The CDR3 sequence is CSASPRQGSYNEQFF. The CDR3 nucleotides read TGCAGTGCTTCACCCCGACAGGGATCCTACAATGAGCAGTTCTTC. The genes are TRBV20-1 and TRBJ2-1; 7 bases map to TRBD1. CDR3 length: 15 amino acids. Looked up from germline, CDR1 is DFQATT and CDR2 is SNEGSKA (reference sequence). Losses at the gene ends were 5 bases for V and 1 base for J; bases not matched to a gene: 8.

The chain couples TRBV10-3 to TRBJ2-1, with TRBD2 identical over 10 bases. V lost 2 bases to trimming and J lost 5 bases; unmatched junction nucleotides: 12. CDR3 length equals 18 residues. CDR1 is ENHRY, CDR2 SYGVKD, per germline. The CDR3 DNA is TGTGCCATCAGTGAGAGTCCCGGACTAGCGGAGAGTCACAATGAGCAGTTCTTC. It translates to CAISESPGLAESHNEQFF.

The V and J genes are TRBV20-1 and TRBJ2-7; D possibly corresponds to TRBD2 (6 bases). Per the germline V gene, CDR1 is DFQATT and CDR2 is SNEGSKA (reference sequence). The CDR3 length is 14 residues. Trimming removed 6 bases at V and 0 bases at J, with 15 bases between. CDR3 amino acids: CSARSGVGSYEQYF. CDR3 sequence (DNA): TGCAGTGCCCGTAGCGGAGTCGGCTCCTACGAGCAGTACTTC.

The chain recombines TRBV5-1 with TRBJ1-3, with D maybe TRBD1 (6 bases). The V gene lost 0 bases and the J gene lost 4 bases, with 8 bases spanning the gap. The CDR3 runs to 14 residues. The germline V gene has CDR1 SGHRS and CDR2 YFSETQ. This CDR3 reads CASSLEGVGNTIYF. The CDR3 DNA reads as TGCGCCAGCAGCTTGGAGGGGGTCGGAAACACCATATATTTT.

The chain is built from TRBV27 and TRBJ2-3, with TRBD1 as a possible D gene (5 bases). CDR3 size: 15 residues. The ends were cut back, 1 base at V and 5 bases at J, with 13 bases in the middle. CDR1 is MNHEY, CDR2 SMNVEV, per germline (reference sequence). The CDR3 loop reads CASSLLKGRVDTQYF. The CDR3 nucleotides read TGTGCCAGCAGTTTATTAAAGGGGCGAGTAGATACGCAGTATTTT.

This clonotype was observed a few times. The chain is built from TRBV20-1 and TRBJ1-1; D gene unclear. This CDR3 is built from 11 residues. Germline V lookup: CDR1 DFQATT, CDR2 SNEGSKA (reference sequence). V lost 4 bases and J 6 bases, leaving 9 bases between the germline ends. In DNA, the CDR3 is TGCAGTGCTAAGCCGTCATCTGAAGCTTTCTTT. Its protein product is CSAKPSSEAFF.

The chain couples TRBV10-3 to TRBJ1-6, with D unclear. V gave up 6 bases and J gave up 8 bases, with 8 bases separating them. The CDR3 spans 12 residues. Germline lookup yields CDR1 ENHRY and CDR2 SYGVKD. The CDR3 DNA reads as TGTGCCATCAGCCCGGATGATTCACCCCTCCACTTT. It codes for CAISPDDSPLHF.

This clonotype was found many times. The DNA for the CDR3 is TGCAGTGCTAGTGTCCCCGGGACAAGTAATGAAAAACTGTTTTTT. It specifies CSASVPGTSNEKLFF. The J gene is TRBJ1-4, the V gene TRBV20-1; D perhaps matches TRBD1 (6 bases). This CDR3 spans 15 amino acids. The V end was cut by 3 bases, the J end by 4 bases, with 15 bases between. CDR1 and CDR2 (germline): DFQATT, SNEGSKA (reference sequence).

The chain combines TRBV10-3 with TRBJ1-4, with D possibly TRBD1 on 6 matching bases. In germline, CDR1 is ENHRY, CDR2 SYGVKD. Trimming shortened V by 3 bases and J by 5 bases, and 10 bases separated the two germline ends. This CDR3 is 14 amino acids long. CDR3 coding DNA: TGTGCCATCAGTGACGGGACACAGAATGAAAAACTGTTTTTT. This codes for CAISDGTQNEKLFF.

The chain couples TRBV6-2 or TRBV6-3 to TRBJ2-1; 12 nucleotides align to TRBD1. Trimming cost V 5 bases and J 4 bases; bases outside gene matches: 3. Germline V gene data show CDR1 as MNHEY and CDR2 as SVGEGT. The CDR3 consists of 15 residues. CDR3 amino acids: CASSQGQGAYNEQFF. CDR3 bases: TGTGCCAGCAGTCAGGGACAGGGGGCGTACAATGAGCAGTTCTTC.

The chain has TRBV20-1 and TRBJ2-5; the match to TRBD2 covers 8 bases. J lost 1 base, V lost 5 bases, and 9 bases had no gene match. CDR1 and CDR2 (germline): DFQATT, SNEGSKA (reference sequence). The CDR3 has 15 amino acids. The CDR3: CSADSGTSSQETQYF. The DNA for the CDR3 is TGCAGTGCTGATAGCGGGACCTCCTCCCAAGAGACCCAGTACTTC.

This CDR3 reads CASSFGPGLADTDTQYF. The DNA for the CDR3 is TGTGCCAGCAGCTTCGGACCGGGACTAGCGGACACAGATACGCAGTATTTT. The chain uses TRBV5-4 and TRBJ2-3; the match to TRBD2 covers 11 bases. This CDR3 region has 17 residues. CDR1 SGHNT and CDR2 YYREEE come from the germline V gene (reference sequence). V dropped 2 bases and J dropped 2; count of bases not matched to a gene: 7.

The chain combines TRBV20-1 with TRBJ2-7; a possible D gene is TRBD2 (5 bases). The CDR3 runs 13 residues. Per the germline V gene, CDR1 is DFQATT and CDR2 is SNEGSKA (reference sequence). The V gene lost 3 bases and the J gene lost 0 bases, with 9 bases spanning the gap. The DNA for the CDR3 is TGCAGTGCTAGTAAAGGGAGCTCCTACGAGCAGTACTTC. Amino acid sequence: CSASKGSSYEQYF.

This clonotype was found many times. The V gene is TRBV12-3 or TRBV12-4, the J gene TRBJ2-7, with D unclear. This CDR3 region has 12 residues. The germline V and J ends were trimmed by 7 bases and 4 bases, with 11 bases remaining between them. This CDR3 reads CASTKKYYEQYF. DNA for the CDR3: TGTGCCAGCACCAAAAAGTATTACGAGCAGTACTTC.

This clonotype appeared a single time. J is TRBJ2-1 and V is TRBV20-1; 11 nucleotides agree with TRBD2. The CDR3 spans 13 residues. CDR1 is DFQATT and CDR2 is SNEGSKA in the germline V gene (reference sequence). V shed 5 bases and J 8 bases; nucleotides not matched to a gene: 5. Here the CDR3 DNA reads TGCAGTGCTGAAATAGCGGGAGGGTATGAGCAGTTCTTC. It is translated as CSAEIAGGYEQFF.

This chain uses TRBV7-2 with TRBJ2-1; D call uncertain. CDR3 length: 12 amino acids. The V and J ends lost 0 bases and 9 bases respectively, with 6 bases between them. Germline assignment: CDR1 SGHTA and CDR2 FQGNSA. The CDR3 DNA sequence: TGTGCCAGCAGCTTAGCCGCAGGTGAGCAGTTCTTC. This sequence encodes CASSLAAGEQFF.

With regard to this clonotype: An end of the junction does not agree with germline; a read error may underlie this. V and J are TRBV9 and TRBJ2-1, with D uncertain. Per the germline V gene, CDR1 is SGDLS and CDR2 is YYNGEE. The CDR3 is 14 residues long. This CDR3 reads CASSVLSSGDEQFF. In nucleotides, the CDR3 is TGTGCCAGCAGCGTACTCTCGTCGGGCGATGAGCAATTCTTC.

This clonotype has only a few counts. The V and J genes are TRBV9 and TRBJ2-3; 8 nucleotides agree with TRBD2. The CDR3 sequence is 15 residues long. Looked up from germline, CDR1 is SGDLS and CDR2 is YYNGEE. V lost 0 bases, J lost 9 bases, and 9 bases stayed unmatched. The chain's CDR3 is CASSVVAGPGYTQYF. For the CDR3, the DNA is TGTGCCAGCAGCGTAGTAGCGGGACCAGGCTACACGCAGTATTTT.